The 5 T cell receptor beta chains in this list originate from one sample, sequenced in a study of graft-versus-host responses after intestinal transplantation. The antigens these receptors bind are not known. Profiled with immunoSEQ multiplex PCR; TCRdb holds only in-frame clones, not every one. This table holds about 88,000 clones, around 90% found once. Specimen: unstimulated CD4+ T cells sorted from spleen or lymph node cells, collected before transplant. Every receptor here comes from a human donor who was the organ donor for an intestinal transplant.

This chain joins TRBV6-5 and TRBJ2-3; possibly TRBD2 for D (5 bases). Germline values: CDR1 MNHEY, CDR2 SVGAGI. This CDR3 has 16 amino acids. Trimming removed 3 bases from V and 0 bases from J, with 13 bases in between. DNA of the CDR3: TGTGCCAGCAGTTATAGATCGGGCGGGAGCACAGATACGCAGTATTTT. It is translated as CASSYRSGGSTDTQYF.

The chain couples TRBV19 to TRBJ2-1; D ambiguous. There are 15 residues in the CDR3. V lost 7 bases, J lost 0 bases, and 13 bases lay in between. Germline V gene lookup returns CDR1 LNHDA and CDR2 SQIVND (reference sequence). This chain's CDR3 is CASNPASSSYNEQFF. CDR3 bases: TGTGCCAGTAACCCTGCATCGAGCTCCTACAATGAGCAGTTCTTC.

This clone has only a few counts. V is TRBV25-1 and J is TRBJ2-7; D ambiguous. Germline V gene data show CDR1 as MGHDK and CDR2 as SYGVNS. The CDR3 length is 13 residues. Trimming cost V 5 bases and J 0 bases, with 8 bases left between them. The CDR3 sequence: CASSFRSSYEQYF. In DNA form, the CDR3 reads TGTGCCAGCAGTTTCCGGAGCTCCTACGAGCAGTACTTC.

The rearrangement links TRBV19 to TRBJ1-2; 7 bases fit TRBD1. The V and J ends lost 4 bases and 4 bases, in that order; junction bases with no gene match: 9. This CDR3 region has 15 residues. Germline-derived CDR1 and CDR2 are LNHDA and SQIVND (reference sequence). CDR3 sequence: CASSTRQGPGYGYTF. Written as DNA, the CDR3 is TGTGCCAGTAGTACCCGACAGGGTCCAGGCTATGGCTACACCTTC.

This clone occurred once. The chain has TRBV7-6 and TRBJ2-7, with 11 bases aligning to TRBD1. The ends lost 1 base at V and 6 bases at J; junction bases unmatched: 2. The CDR3 is 14 residues long. In germline, CDR1 is SGHVS, CDR2 FNYEAQ. The CDR3 region has the DNA TGTGCCAGCAGCTTAGTCGGGACAGGGGGCGAGCAGTACTTC. It yields the protein CASSLVGTGGEQYF. The full variable domain, its missing parts supplied by reference TRBV7-6 and TRBJ2-7, is GAGVSQSPRYKVTKRGQDVALRCDPISGHVSLYWYRQALGQGPEFLTYFNYEAQQDKSGLPNDRFSAERPEGSISTLTIQRTEQRDSAMYRCASSLVGTGGEQYFGPGTRLTVT.